Listed below are T cell receptor beta chains from one sample, sequenced in a study of T cells after posttransplantation cyclophosphamide. Libraries were prepared by immunoSEQ multiplex PCR; TCRdb keeps only in-frame clonotypes and omits some of them. This repertoire lists about 39,000 clones without singletons; approximately 5% sits in the top ten. Sequenced input: PBMCs. These receptors were taken from a woman aged 45-65 years in good health and a related stem cell transplant donor. CDR3s include the opening cysteine and the closing phenylalanine or tryptophan. A D gene is named only where the DNA matches it firmly. A clone size is listed for some rows: how often the clone was seen (once, few, many), or a class if it is expanded.

J | D | V | size | CDR3 | DNA
TRBJ1-2 | - | TRBV6-5 | many | CASSYSQGGFHYGYTF | TGTGCCAGCAGTTACTCCCAAGGGGGATTCCATTATGGCTACACCTTC
TRBJ1-5 | - | TRBV6-5 | many | CASTRRQGNQPQHF | TGTGCCAGTACACGCCGGCAGGGCAATCAGCCCCAGCATTTT
TRBJ1-1 | - | TRBV19 | many | CASSPGRGGMTEAFF | TGTGCCAGTAGTCCGGGACGGGGAGGGATGACTGAAGCTTTCTTT
TRBJ1-1 | - | TRBV18 | many | CASSPDSANTEAFF | TGTGCCAGCTCACCGGACAGCGCGAACACTGAAGCTTTCTTT
TRBJ1-2 | TRBD1 | TRBV6-5 | many | CASSRQGTVYGYTF | TGTGCCAGCAGTAGACAGGGTACGGTCTATGGCTACACCTTC
TRBJ2-7 | - | TRBV6-1 | many | CASSEAREQYF | TGTGCCAGCAGTGAAGCGAGGGAGCAGTACTTC
TRBJ2-2 | - | TRBV11-2 | many | CASSSTNTGELFF | TGTGCCAGCAGCTCCACGAACACCGGGGAGCTGTTTTTT
TRBJ2-7 | TRBD1 | TRBV13 | many | CASSLGTGRSTYEQYF | TGTGCCAGCAGCTTGGGGACAGGGAGGTCTACCTACGAGCAGTACTTC
TRBJ1-2 | TRBD1 | TRBV28 | many | CASSLSLAGGGGYTF | TGTGCCAGCAGTTTATCCCTGGCAGGGGGTGGTGGCTACACCTTC
TRBJ1-2 | - | TRBV28 | - | CASLRTATNYGYTF | TGTGCCAGCCTTCGGACAGCTACTAACTATGGCTACACCTTC
TRBJ2-5 | - | TRBV5-1 | many | CASSLASDLHQETQYF | TGCGCCAGCAGCTTGGCCTCAGACTTACACCAAGAGACCCAGTACTTC
TRBJ1-5 | - | TRBV2 | many | CASSEEGGNQPQHF | TGTGCCAGCAGTGAAGAGGGCGGGAATCAGCCCCAGCATTTT
TRBJ1-1 | - | TRBV2 | many | CASSDEGTTEAFF | TGTGCCAGCAGTGATGAGGGTACCACTGAAGCTTTCTTT
TRBJ2-3 | - | TRBV19 | few | CASSIVPRLSTDTQYF | TGTGCCAGTAGTATAGTGCCTCGACTTAGCACAGATACGCAGTATTTT
TRBJ2-6 | TRBD2 | TRBV9 | many | CASSGAGGHSGANVLTF | TGTGCCAGCAGCGGGGCGGGGGGCCACTCTGGGGCCAACGTCCTGACTTTC
TRBJ2-5 | TRBD2 | TRBV7-2 | many | CASSLLGGGAMETQYF | TGTGCCAGCAGCTTATTAGGCGGGGGGGCGATGGAGACCCAGTACTTC
TRBJ2-3 | TRBD2 | TRBV6-1 | few | CASSLAGNTDTQYF | TGTGCCAGCAGTTTAGCGGGGAACACAGATACGCAGTATTTT
TRBJ1-6 | - | TRBV21-1 | many | CASSKPRTDAQKKSPLHF | TGTGCCAGCAGCAAACCCCGGACAGATGCCCAAAAAAAATCACCCCTCCACTTT
TRBJ1-2 | - | TRBV9 | many | CASSVSQFYGYTF | TGTGCCAGCAGCGTATCACAGTTCTATGGCTACACCTTC
TRBJ1-6 | - | TRBV5-8 | medium-sized | CASSLEQLSSYNSPLHF | TGTGCCAGCAGCTTGGAACAGCTGAGCTCCTATAATTCACCCCTCCACTTT
TRBJ1-1 | TRBD1 | TRBV6-5 | - | CASSYSPVGTAEAFF | TGTGCCAGCAGTTACTCTCCCGTCGGGACAGCTGAAGCTTTCTTT
TRBJ1-1 | - | TRBV11-2 | many | CASSLDRQSGEAFF | TGTGCCAGCAGCTTAGATCGGCAATCGGGTGAAGCTTTCTTT
TRBJ1-6 | TRBD1 | TRBV27 | many | CASSWDREDNSPLHF | TGTGCCAGCAGTTGGGACAGGGAGGATAATTCACCCCTCCACTTT
TRBJ2-3 | - | TRBV9 | many | CASSVNKQRATDTQYF | TGTGCCAGCAGCGTAAATAAGCAGCGGGCCACAGATACGCAGTATTTT
TRBJ1-2 | - | TRBV5-1 | many | CASSLAVTQSGYTF | TGCGCCAGCAGCTTGGCCGTGACACAGTCTGGCTACACCTTC
TRBJ2-2 | TRBD2 | TRBV11-2 | - | CASSPWTGGHGELFF | TGTGCCAGCAGCCCATGGACGGGGGGTCATGGGGAGCTGTTTTTT
TRBJ2-7 | - | TRBV5-8 | few | CASSLGRGIWYEQYF | TGTGCCAGCAGCTTAGGCCGGGGTATATGGTACGAGCAGTACTTC
TRBJ2-5 | - | TRBV18 | few | CASSPRPAGIQETQYF | TGTGCCAGCTCACCACGGCCAGCGGGTATACAAGAGACCCAGTACTTC
TRBJ1-2 | TRBD1 | TRBV28 | many | CASSLTGDGYTF | TGTGCCAGCAGCCTGACAGGGGACGGCTACACCTTC
TRBJ2-5 | TRBD2 | TRBV7-9 | many | CASSSSGGETQYF | TGTGCCAGCAGCTCAAGCGGGGGGGAGACCCAGTACTTC
TRBJ2-7 | - | TRBV6-1 | many | CATETAYEQYF | TGTGCCACAGAGACAGCCTACGAGCAGTACTTC
TRBJ1-5 | TRBD1 | TRBV28 | many | CASSLTGTGNNQPQHF | TGTGCCAGCAGTCTAACCGGGACAGGGAACAATCAGCCCCAGCATTTT
TRBJ1-1 | - | TRBV30 | many | CAWKHSNTEAFF | TGTGCCTGGAAACACAGTAACACTGAAGCTTTCTTT
TRBJ2-3 | TRBD2 | TRBV5-1 | many | CASSLELAGRTDTQYF | TGCGCCAGCAGCTTGGAACTAGCGGGGAGGACAGATACGCAGTATTTT
TRBJ2-1 | TRBD2 | TRBV6-6 | many | CASRPPGLGNNEQFF | TGTGCCAGCAGACCACCGGGACTAGGAAACAATGAGCAGTTCTTC
TRBJ1-2 | - | TRBV18 | - | CASSPDSDINYGYTF | TGTGCCAGCTCACCCGACTCGGACATTAACTATGGCTACACCTTC
TRBJ2-7 | - | TRBV7-2 | many | CASSLGPSAYEQYF | TGTGCCAGCAGCTTAGGCCCCTCGGCCTACGAGCAGTACTTC
TRBJ2-3 | - | TRBV5-4 | many | CASSLAGGVETDTQYF | TGTGCCAGCAGCTTGGCTGGCGGGGTGGAAACAGATACGCAGTATTTT
TRBJ2-5 | - | TRBV7-3 | - | CASSLAGSRETQYF | TGTGCCAGCAGCCTCGCGGGTTCAAGGGAGACCCAGTACTTC
TRBJ1-1 | TRBD1 | TRBV7-3 | many | CASSPPGGQGGTTEAFF | TGTGCCAGCAGCCCGCCGGGTGGCCAGGGGGGAACCACTGAAGCTTTCTTT
TRBJ2-3 | - | TRBV7-2 | few | CASSTPSSFTDTQYF | TGTGCCAGCAGCACCCCTAGTTCTTTCACAGATACGCAGTATTTT
TRBJ1-4 | TRBD1 | TRBV6-1 | many | CAVRDRDTNEKLFF | TGTGCCGTCCGCGACAGGGATACTAATGAAAAACTGTTTTTT
TRBJ1-2 | - | TRBV5-1 | many | CASSLEAGADYGYTF | TGCGCCAGCAGCTTGGAGGCAGGGGCGGACTATGGCTACACCTTC
TRBJ1-6 | TRBD1 | TRBV4-1 | many | CASSQAQGVSYNSPLHF | TGCGCCAGCAGCCAGGCCCAGGGGGTTTCCTATAATTCACCCCTCCACTTT
TRBJ2-7 | TRBD1 | TRBV6-5 | many | CASSYPGTGPNEQYF | TGTGCCAGCAGTTACCCCGGGACAGGGCCCAACGAGCAGTACTTC